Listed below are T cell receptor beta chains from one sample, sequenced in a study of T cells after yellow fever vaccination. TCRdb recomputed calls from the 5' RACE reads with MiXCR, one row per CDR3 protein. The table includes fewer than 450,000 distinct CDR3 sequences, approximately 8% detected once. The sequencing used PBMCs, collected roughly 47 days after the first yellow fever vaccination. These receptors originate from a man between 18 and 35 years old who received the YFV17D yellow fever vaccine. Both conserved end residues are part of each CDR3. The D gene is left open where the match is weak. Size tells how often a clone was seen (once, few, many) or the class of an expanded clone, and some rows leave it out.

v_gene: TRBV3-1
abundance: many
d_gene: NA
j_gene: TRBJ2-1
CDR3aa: CASSLRQGAYNEQFF
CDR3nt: TGTGCCAGCAGTTTAAGGCAGGGTGCCTACAATGAGCAGTTCTTC

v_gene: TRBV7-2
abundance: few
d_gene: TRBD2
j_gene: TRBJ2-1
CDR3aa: CASSPSGRDEQFF
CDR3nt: TGTGCCAGCAGCCCTAGCGGGCGGGATGAGCAGTTCTTC

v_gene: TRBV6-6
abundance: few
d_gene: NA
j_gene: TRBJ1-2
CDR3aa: CASTAGKLYGYTF
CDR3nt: TGTGCCAGCACCGCCGGGAAGTTATATGGCTACACCTTC

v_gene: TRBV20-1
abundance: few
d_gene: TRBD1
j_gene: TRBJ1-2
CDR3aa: CSARDARGLAGYTF
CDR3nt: TGCAGTGCTAGAGATGCCAGGGGGCTGGCTGGCTACACCTTC

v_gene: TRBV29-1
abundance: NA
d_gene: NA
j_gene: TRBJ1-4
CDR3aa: CSVRATPGEKLFF
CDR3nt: TGCAGCGTTCGGGCCACTCCAGGCGAAAAACTGTTTTTT

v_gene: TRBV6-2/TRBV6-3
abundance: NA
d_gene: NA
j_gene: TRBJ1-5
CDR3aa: CASSYVDRYQPQHF
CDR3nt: TGTGCCAGCAGTTACGTCGACCGATATCAGCCCCAGCATTTT

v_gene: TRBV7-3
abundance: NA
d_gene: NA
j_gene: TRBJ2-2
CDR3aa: CASSGDTNTGELFF
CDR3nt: TGTGCCAGCAGTGGGGACACCAACACCGGGGAGCTGTTTTTT

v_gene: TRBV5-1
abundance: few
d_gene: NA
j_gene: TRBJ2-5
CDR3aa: CASSYQGEETQYF
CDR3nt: TGCGCCAGCAGCTACCAGGGAGAAGAGACCCAGTACTTC

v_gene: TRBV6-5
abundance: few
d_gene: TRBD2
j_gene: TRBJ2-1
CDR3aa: CASSYVVAGGWNEQFF
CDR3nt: TGTGCCAGCAGTTACGTGGTAGCGGGGGGGTGGAATGAGCAGTTCTTC

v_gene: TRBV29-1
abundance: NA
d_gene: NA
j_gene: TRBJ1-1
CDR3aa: CSGRWSGTEAFF
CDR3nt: TGCAGCGGACGATGGAGCGGCACTGAAGCTTTCTTT

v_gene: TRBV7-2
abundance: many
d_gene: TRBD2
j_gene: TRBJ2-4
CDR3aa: CASSVGLAGGNIQYF
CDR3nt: TGTGCCAGCAGCGTCGGACTAGCGGGGGGAAACATTCAGTACTTC

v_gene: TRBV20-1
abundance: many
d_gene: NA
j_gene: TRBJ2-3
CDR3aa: CSARVQGTDTQYF
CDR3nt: TGCAGTGCTAGAGTACAGGGCACAGATACGCAGTATTTT

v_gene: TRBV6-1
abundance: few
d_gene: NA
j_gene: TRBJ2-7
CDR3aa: CASVGQTYEQYF
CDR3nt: TGTGCCAGCGTTGGGCAGACCTACGAGCAGTACTTC

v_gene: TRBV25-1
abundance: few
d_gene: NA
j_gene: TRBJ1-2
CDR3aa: CASSGLQGLDGYTF
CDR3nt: TGTGCCAGCAGTGGACTACAGGGCTTAGATGGCTACACCTTC

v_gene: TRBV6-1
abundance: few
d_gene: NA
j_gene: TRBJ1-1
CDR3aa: CASSPHRASNTEAFF
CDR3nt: TGTGCCAGCAGTCCCCACAGGGCCTCGAACACTGAAGCTTTCTTT

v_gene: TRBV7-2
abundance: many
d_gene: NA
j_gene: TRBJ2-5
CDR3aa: CASSPLPTGMETQYF
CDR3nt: TGTGCCAGCAGCCCCCTGCCTACAGGGATGGAGACCCAGTACTTC

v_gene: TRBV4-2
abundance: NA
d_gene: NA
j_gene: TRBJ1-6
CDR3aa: CASSQVVLSNSPLHF
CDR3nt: TGTGCCAGCAGCCAAGTGGTTCTCTCCAATTCACCCCTCCACTTT

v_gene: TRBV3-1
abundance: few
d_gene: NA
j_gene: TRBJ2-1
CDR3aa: CASSQDSAPAYNEQFF
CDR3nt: TGTGCCAGCAGCCAAGATAGCGCCCCAGCCTACAATGAGCAGTTCTTC

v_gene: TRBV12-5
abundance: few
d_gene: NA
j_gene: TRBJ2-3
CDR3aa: CASGQMYMGQCTDTQYF
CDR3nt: TGTGCTAGTGGCCAGATGTACATGGGCCAGTGCACAGATACGCAGTATTTT

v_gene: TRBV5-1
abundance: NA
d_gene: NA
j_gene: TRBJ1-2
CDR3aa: CASSLYQLPLGYTF
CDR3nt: TGCGCCAGCAGCTTGTACCAGCTTCCCCTGGGCTACACCTTC

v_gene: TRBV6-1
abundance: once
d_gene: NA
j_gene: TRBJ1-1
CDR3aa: CASTRGTDIPKNTEAFF
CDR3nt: TGTGCCAGCACCCGGGGGACGGATATCCCTAAGAACACTGAAGCTTTCTTT

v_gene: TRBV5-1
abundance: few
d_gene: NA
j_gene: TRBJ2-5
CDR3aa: CASSIGLGGETQYF
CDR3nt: TGCGCCAGCAGCATTGGACTGGGGGGAGAGACCCAGTACTTC

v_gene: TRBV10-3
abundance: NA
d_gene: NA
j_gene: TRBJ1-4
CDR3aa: CAISAGTRPNEKLFF
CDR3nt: TGTGCCATCAGTGCCGGGACACGCCCAAATGAAAAACTGTTTTTT

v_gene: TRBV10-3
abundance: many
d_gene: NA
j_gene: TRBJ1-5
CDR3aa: CAIKKDGQHNQPQHF
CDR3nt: TGTGCCATCAAAAAGGACGGACAACATAATCAGCCCCAGCATTTT

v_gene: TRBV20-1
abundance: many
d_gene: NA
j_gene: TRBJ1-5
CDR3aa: CSARDGGRAFNQPQHF
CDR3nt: TGCAGTGCTAGAGATGGTGGCAGGGCCTTCAATCAGCCCCAGCATTTT

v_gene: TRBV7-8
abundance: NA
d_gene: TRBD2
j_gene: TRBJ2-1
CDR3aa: CASSSVNSGGRYNEQFF
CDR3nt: TGTGCCAGCAGCTCCGTGAATAGCGGGGGACGATACAATGAGCAGTTCTTC

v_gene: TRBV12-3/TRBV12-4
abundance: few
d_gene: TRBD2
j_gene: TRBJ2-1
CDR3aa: CASRRGGGPDEQFF
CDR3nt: TGTGCCAGCAGGCGGGGGGGGGGCCCCGATGAGCAGTTCTTC

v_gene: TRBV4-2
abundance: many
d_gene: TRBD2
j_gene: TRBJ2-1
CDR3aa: CASSQAGTSGWLEQFF
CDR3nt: TGTGCCAGCAGCCAAGCCGGGACTAGCGGGTGGTTGGAGCAGTTCTTC

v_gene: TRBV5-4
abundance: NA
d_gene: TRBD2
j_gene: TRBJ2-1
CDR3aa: CASSSGLAGSNEQFF
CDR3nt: TGTGCCAGCAGCTCGGGACTAGCGGGGTCCAATGAGCAGTTCTTC

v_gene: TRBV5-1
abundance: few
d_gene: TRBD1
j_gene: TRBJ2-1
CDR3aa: CASSLYRTGAEQFF
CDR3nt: TGCGCCAGCAGCTTGTATCGGACAGGGGCTGAGCAGTTCTTC

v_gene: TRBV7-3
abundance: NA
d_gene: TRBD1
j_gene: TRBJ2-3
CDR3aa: CASSLMGQGAKDTQYF
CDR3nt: TGTGCCAGCAGCTTAATGGGGCAGGGGGCAAAAGATACGCAGTATTTT